This T cell receptor (beta chain) was recorded in a study of response to subunit inactivated influenza vaccine. TCRdb independently ran MiXCR on the RT-PCR reads; one entry per CDR3 protein. The sample contains 600,000 to 850,000 distinct CDR3 sequences, approximately 14% of which appear only once. Study observations and caveats: Only a handful of new T cells, the authors suggested, are recruited with each seasonal influenza vaccination.

Looked up from germline, CDR1 is MNHNS and CDR2 is SASEGT. This CDR3 is built from 14 residues. V was trimmed by 2 bases and J by 5 bases, leaving 12 bases between them. This clonotype was counted only a few times. Its antigen is still unknown. The sequence was obtained from a man aged 45-60 years who received an inactivated influenza vaccine. V is TRBV6-1 and J is TRBJ1-2, with unresolved D. The specimen comprised PBMCs from blood, sampled 14 to 15 days before vaccination. This chain's CDR3 is CASSEPGRIYGYTF. In DNA, the CDR3 is TGTGCCAGCAGTGAACCGGGGAGGATTTATGGCTACACCTTC.